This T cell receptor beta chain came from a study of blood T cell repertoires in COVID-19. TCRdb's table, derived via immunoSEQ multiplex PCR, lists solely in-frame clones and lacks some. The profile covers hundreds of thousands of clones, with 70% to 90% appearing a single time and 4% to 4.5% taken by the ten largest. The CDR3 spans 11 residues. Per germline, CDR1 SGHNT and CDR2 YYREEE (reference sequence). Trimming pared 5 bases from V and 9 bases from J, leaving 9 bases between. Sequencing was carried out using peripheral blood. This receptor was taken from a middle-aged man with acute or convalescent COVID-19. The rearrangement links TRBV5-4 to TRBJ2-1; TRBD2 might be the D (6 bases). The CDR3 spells CASSGGSEQFF. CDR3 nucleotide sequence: TGTGCCAGCAGTGGGGGGAGTGAGCAGTTCTTC. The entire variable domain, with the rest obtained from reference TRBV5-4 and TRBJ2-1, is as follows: ETGVTQSPTHLIKTRGQQVTLRCSSQSGHNTVSWYQQALGQGPQFIFQYYREEENGRGNFPPRFSGLQFPNYSSELNVNALELDDSALYLCASSGGSEQFFGPGTRLTVL.